One and the same sample provided the 9 T cell receptor beta chains below, sequenced in a study of T cells of healthy individuals. TCRdb reprocessed the 5' RACE reads via MiXCR and lists one record per CDR3 protein. The repertoire holds approximately 89,000 distinct CDR3 sequences, with approximately 5.4% as singletons. The receptors shown here come from a female donor in good health.

This chain joins TRBV6-6 and TRBJ1-5; D is possibly TRBD1 (5 bases). The CDR3 length is 16 residues. Germline CDR1 reads MNHNY; CDR2 reads SVGAGI (reference sequence). Trimming pared 5 bases from V and 0 bases from J, leaving 14 bases between. The chain's CDR3 is CASSPLRDSSNQPQHF. The CDR3 region has the DNA TGTGCCAGCAGTCCCCTCCGGGACTCTAGCAATCAGCCCCAGCATTTT.

This clonotype is labeled as medium-sized. This chain's CDR3 is CASSQPLSSGRVNEQFF. CDR3 nucleotides: TGTGCCAGCAGCCAACCCCTGTCTAGCGGGAGGGTCAATGAGCAGTTCTTC. The rearrangement links TRBV4-2 to TRBJ2-1, with 12 bases fitting TRBD2. CDR3 length: 17 residues. CDR1 is LGHNA, CDR2 YNFKEQ, per germline. The V and J ends lost 2 bases and 6 bases, in that order; junction bases with no gene match: 8.

For this clonotype: This may be a read error, as it is one base from a much larger clone. The chain has TRBV28 and TRBJ2-2, with D possibly being TRBD1 (5 bases). The CDR3 covers 12 residues. Per germline, CDR1 MDHEN and CDR2 SYDVKM. Trimming pared 6 bases from V and 7 bases from J, leaving 9 bases between. In nucleotides, the CDR3 is TGTGCCAGCAGATTACAGGACGGGGAGCTGTTTTTT. It is translated as CASRLQDGELFF.

This clonotype was observed many times. V gene TRBV4-2 combines with J gene TRBJ1-4; a possible D gene is TRBD1 (5 bases). The CDR3 has 13 residues. Germline values: CDR1 LGHNA, CDR2 YNFKEQ. V lost 3 bases and J 15 bases, leaving 17 bases between the germline ends. The CDR3 DNA reads TGTGCCAGCAGCCACGTTACCCGGGGCAAGGTGTTTTTT. It encodes CASSHVTRGKVFF.

There are many counts of this clonotype. The CDR3 DNA reads TGCAGCGTAGGACAGGGGAGGAACGAGCAGTACTTC. Its translation: CSVGQGRNEQYF. This chain uses TRBV29-1 with TRBJ2-7, with 9 bases that match TRBD1. This CDR3 comprises 12 residues. Germline V lookup: CDR1 SQVTM, CDR2 ANQGSEA. V trimming: 6 bases; J trimming: 5 bases; junction bases outside the gene matches: 5.

Ten or more counts support this clonotype. V gene TRBV5-1 combines with J gene TRBJ2-1; weak D call: TRBD1 (6 bases). The CDR3 is made up of 17 amino acids. Per the germline V gene, CDR1 is SGHRS and CDR2 is YFSETQ. V was trimmed by 3 bases and J by 4 bases, leaving 20 bases between them. DNA for the CDR3: TGCGCCAGCAGCTCTACCGTCTCCGGGACATCTTACAATGAGCAGTTCTTC. This gives the protein CASSSTVSGTSYNEQFF. The full variable domain, rest sourced from reference TRBV5-1 and TRBJ2-1, is KAGVTQTPRYLIKTRGQQVTLSCSPISGHRSVSWYQQTPGQGLQFLFEYFSETQRNKGNFPGRFSGRQFSNSRSEMNVSTLELGDSALYLCASSSTVSGTSYNEQFFGPGTRLTVL.

This clonotype was observed many times. The rearrangement links TRBV20-1 to TRBJ2-1, with D maybe TRBD2 (6 bases). Trimming removed 6 bases at V and 7 bases at J, with 22 bases between. The CDR3 runs to 15 residues. Germline V gene data show CDR1 as DFQATT and CDR2 as SNEGSKA (reference sequence). CDR3 in DNA: TGCAGTGCCATCTCGCGCGGGATGCGCCAGAATGAGCAGTTCTTC. Protein sequence: CSAISRGMRQNEQFF.

In this sample, this clonotype turned up a few times. The chain has TRBV7-2 and TRBJ2-7, with TRBD1 matching over 8 bases. The germline gives CDR1 SGHTA, CDR2 FQGNSA. V shed 5 bases and J 0 bases; nucleotides not matched to a gene: 6. This CDR3 spans 15 amino acids. The CDR3 sequence: CASSPQGAGSYEQYF. The CDR3 nucleotides read TGTGCCAGCAGCCCGCAGGGGGCAGGCTCCTACGAGCAGTACTTC.

This clonotype occurred many times. V is TRBV5-4 and J is TRBJ1-4, with 7 bases matching TRBD1. The CDR3 has 15 amino acids. Germline V gene sequence: CDR1 SGHNT, CDR2 YYREEE (reference sequence). The trim removed 4 bases at V and 4 bases at J, leaving 7 bases unmatched. This CDR3 reads CASSANRGINEKLFF. CDR3 DNA: TGTGCCAGCAGCGCTAACAGGGGAATTAATGAAAAACTGTTTTTT.